The TCR beta chain described here comes from a study of blood T cell repertoires in COVID-19 (dated by TCRdb to the early 2020s). Some background on the complete study: Collaborator samples came from the United States, Italy and Spain and covered acute and convalescent phases of COVID-19. The prospective study material was composed of cDNA or gDNA derived from T cells, B-cell-depleted T cells, or PBMCs. The repertoires were released in a freely available public database meant as a resource for research on the immune response to SARS-CoV-2. The samples were drawn from two sources: the first 160 participants of the ongoing ImmuneRACE study, and some 1,300 subjects contributed by 6 global collaborators. The sample metadata nearly always contained a de-identified subject ID, COVID-19 status, age in years and sex. The dataset comprised deeply sampled blood TCRbeta repertoires from subjects exposed to, actively infected with, or recovered from COVID-19. HLA class I and class II types, where available, came from metadata supplied by the sample provider rather than from assay-based typing.

Study-wide findings and limitations: The amount of clinical and demographic metadata varied by source and participant and was provided uncurated.

TCRbeta CDR3 regions were amplified from genomic DNA by means of the immunoSEQ Assay, a bias-controlled multiplex PCR. On the study's bioinformatics: Nucleated cell counts per sample were estimated from amplification of reference gene primers within the assay. To quantify the absolute abundance of each unique TCRbeta CDR3 rearrangement, sequence reads were collapsed and filtered. For each sample, productive Simpson clonality was calculated as the square root of Simpson's diversity index over productive rearrangements. TCRdb limited this immuneACCESS table to in-frame rearrangements with V and J called. A share of clones is missing; checked studies link under half to unresolved V genes, and the rest is unexplained. V and J calls plus clone size are reproduced from that table; the DNA served to infer D and trimming. The sample table records roughly 120,000 clones; roughly 88% of these occur just once. In total, the top ten clones hold 7% to 9.5% of the sample.

With regard to this clone: It lacks a known antigen. Base quality data are lacking; no much larger clone is found one base away.

V is clipped by 4 bases and J by 4 bases, and the sequence between their germline boundaries is 15 bases long. From a lookup of the germline V gene, CDR1 and CDR2 are MDHEN and SYDVKM. The CDR3 measures 15 amino acids from cysteine to phenylalanine. Kept here is only the CDR3 DNA, which spans 45 bases and is read in frame from base 1. Each collaborating institution followed its own protocols to collect whole blood in K2EDTA tubes. For TCRbeta analysis, collaborator samples were shipped as frozen whole blood, as isolated PBMCs, or as DNA extracted from either sample type. The source is a woman older than 75 with active or convalescent COVID-19. Sequencing was performed on peripheral blood. The sequence joins TRBV28 to TRBJ2-3; too little of a D gene remains to name it. CDR3 region: CASSSPSVGADTQYF. At the DNA level, the sequence is TGTGCCAGCAGTTCACCTTCCGTCGGTGCAGATACGCAGTATTTT.